This T cell receptor beta chain was identified in a study of beta chain features in type 1 diabetes. Whole-study results and caveats: Moderate but significant shortening of TCRB CDR3s was recorded in all four CD4+ subsets from Type 1 diabetes patients. The question left open here concerned HLA type influencing TCRB rearrangement.

Since all of the isolated RNA was reverse transcribed, expressed TCRB transcripts were what got sequenced. The method was immunoSEQ multiplex PCR; TCRdb's version includes in-frame clones alone and lacks a portion of them. The sample lists around 260,000 clones; over 20% were seen once. Germline V CDR1 and CDR2: MDHEN, SYDVKM. V lost 8 bases to trimming and J lost 2 bases; unmatched junction nucleotides: 12. The CDR3 has 15 residues. This clone turned up a few times. The antigen remains unidentified. This receptor was obtained from a woman aged 40 to 49 with type 1 diabetes. The chain couples TRBV28 to TRBJ2-7; TRBD1 matches 7 bases. Sample: naive CD4+ T cells from blood. The DNA for the CDR3 is TGTGCCAGCGGGACAGAGGGGAACAGCCCCTACGAGCAGTACTTC. Protein product: CASGTEGNSPYEQYF.